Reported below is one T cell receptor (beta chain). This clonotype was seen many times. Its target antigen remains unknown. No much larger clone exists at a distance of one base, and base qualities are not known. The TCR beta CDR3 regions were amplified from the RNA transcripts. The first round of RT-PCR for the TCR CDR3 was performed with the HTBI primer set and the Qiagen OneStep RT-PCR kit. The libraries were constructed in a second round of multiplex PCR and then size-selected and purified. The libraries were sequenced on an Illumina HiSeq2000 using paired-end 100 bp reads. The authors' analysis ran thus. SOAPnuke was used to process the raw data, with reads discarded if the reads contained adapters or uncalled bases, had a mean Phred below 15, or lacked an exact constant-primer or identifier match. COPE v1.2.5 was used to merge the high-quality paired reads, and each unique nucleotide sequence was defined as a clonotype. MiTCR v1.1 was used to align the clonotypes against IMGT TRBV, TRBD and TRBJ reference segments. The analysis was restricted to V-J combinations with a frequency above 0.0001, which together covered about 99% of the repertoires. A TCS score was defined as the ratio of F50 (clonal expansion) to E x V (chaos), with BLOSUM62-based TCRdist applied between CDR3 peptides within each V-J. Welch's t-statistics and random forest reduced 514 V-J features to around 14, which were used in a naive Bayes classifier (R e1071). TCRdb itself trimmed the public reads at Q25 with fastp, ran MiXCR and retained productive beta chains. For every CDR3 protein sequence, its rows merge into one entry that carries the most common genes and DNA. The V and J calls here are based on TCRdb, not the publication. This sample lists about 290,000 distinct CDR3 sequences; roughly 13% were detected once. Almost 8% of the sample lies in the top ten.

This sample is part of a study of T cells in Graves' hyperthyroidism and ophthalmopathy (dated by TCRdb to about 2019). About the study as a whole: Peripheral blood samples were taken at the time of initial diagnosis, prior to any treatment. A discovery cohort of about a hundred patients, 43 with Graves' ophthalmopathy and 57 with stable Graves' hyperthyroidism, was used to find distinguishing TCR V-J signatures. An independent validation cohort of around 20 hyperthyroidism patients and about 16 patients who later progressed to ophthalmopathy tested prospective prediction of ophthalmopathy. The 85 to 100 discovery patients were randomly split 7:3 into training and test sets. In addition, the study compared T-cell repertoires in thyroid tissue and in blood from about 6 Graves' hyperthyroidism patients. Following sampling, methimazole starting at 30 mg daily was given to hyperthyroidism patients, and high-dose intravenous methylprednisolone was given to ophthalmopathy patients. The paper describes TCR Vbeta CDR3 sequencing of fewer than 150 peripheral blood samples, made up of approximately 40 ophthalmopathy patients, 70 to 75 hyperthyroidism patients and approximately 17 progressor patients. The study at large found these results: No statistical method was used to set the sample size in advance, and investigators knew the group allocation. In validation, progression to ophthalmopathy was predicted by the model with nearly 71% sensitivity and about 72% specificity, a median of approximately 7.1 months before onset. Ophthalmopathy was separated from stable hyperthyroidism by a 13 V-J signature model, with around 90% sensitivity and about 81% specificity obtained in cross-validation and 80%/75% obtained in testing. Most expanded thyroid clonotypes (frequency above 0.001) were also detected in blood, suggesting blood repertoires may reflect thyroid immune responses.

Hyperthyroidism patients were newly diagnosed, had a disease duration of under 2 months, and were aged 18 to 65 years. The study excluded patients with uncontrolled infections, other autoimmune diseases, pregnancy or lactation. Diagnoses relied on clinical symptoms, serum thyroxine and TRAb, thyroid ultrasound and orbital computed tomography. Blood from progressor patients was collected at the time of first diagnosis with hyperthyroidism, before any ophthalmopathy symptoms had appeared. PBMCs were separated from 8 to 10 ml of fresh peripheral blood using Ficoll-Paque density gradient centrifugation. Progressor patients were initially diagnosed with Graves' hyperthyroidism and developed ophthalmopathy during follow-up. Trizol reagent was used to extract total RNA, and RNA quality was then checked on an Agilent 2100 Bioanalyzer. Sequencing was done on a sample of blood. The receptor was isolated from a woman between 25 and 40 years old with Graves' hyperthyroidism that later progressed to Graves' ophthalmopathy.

The CDR3 protein sequence reads: CSARDIGGGSSYNEQFF. The DNA sequence is TGCAGTGCTAGAGATATCGGGGGGGGGAGCTCCTACAATGAGCAGTTCTTC. The rearranged segments are TRBV20-1 and TRBJ2-1; 8 central bases correspond to TRBD2. V and J are trimmed by 0 bases and 0 bases, and the gene matches miss 7 bases of the junction. The CDR1 and CDR2 encoded by the germline V gene (reference sequence) are DFQATT and SNEGSKA. The cysteine opens and the phenylalanine closes a CDR3 of 17 amino acids. This entry keeps only the CDR3 DNA: 51 bases, framed from base 1.